This paragraph covers one T cell receptor (beta chain) sequence. These data are taken from a study of T cells in Graves' hyperthyroidism and ophthalmopathy. There were TCR beta CDR3 regions amplified from RNA transcripts. A first-round RT-PCR of the TCR CDR3 used the HTBI primer set. Each CDR3 protein is one row after TCRdb ran MiXCR on the multiplex PCR reads. The data hold 650,000 to 750,000 distinct CDR3 sequences, with 14% observed a single time. CDR3 length: 15 amino acids. V shed 1 base and J 6 bases; nucleotides not matched to a gene: 5. Germline CDR1 is LGHNA and CDR2 is YSLEER. Graves' hyperthyroidism showing no ophthalmopathy progression within 18 months was considered stable. Those with hyperthyroidism were 18 to 65 years old, newly diagnosed, and ill for under 2 months. Together with thyroid ultrasound, orbital computed tomography, serum thyroxine and TRAb, clinical symptoms were used for diagnoses.

The TCR comes from a woman younger than 35 with Graves' hyperthyroidism. What was sequenced was blood. This chain uses TRBV4-3 with TRBJ2-1; 8 bases fit TRBD2. The CDR3 bases are TGCGCCAGCAGCCAAGGGGCTAGCGGGTTCAATGAGCAGTTCTTC. It yields the protein CASSQGASGFNEQFF.